The entry that follows covers one T cell receptor (beta chain) sequence. No antigen is known for it. Read sequence stops 3 residues before the CDR3 end, and the germline J gene provides the missing end. These data belong to a study of T cells in women clearing cervical HPV infection (dated by TCRdb to 2016 to 2018). About the investigation overall: Cases were about 25 women with histologically confirmed HPV16-related CIN3 or worse, including 2 invasive cancers. The controls were 25 women whose single incident HPV16 infection cleared within 12 months with no development of precancer or cancer. Case blood was taken at the visit when the lesion was first identified, whereas control blood was taken when infection was no longer detected. For cases, a median interval of approximately 140 days, with an interquartile range of 90 to 200 days, was observed between lesion detection and blood sampling. Because only a few women had HLA typing data, the possibility that HLA type acted as a confounder could not be ruled out. An exploratory proof-of-principle case-control study, nested within the Guanacaste HPV Natural History Study in Costa Rica, was conducted to compare TCR repertoires across cervical HPV16 outcomes. Cases were matched to controls by age within five years and by the year the sample was collected. A median age of 34 years was observed in cases versus 38 to 45 in controls, and no significant differences in baseline characteristics were found. The parent cohort enrolled 10,000 or so women aged 18 or older in Guanacaste, Costa Rica, during about 1993 to 1994 and followed them for about 7 years. Five blinded duplicates per group were added as quality controls, so that 60 or so samples were obtained: 50 or so participants and some 10 replicates. The full study reports these points: Significantly higher TCR repertoire richness was observed in CIN3+ cases than in controls across sequencing depths, whereas no difference in evenness was found. Random forest classifiers that combined richness and V gene abundances separated cases from controls with an estimated AUC of under 0.85. Whether associations preceded infection or resulted from infection could not be shown with the cross-sectional design, and effector/memory subsets and HPV-specific T cells were not isolated. Cases had lower TRBV6-7 relative abundance than controls (approximately 0.11% versus 0.16%; Bonferroni P = 0.0008). T-cell numbers per sample were unknown, so richness differences could reflect varying T-cell content rather than repertoire biology.

The immunoSEQ assay used multiplex PCR to amplify TCR beta CDR3 regions from an average of approximately 1,200 ng of genomic DNA per sample. Primer bias was corrected in the assay by using a complete synthetic TCR repertoire to establish an amplification baseline. Amplicons were sequenced on the Illumina platform. In the paper's pipeline: Error correction of the sequences involved clustering with frequency ratios plus a modified nearest-neighbor algorithm, after which the sequences were analyzed in the immunoSEQ Analyzer using IMGT gene definitions. At each rarefaction depth, TCR richness and evenness were averaged over 20 rarefaction repeats, and samples with fewer sequences than the depth were excluded. Relative abundances of V, D and J genes were compared between groups using Wilcoxon rank sum tests, with FDR correction applied. For the blinded duplicates, the intraclass correlation was 90% to 97% for TCR richness and averaged about 76% across about 67 gene segments. This is the immuneACCESS table as TCRdb keeps it, with only in-frame sequences that have V and J called. A part of the clones is gone; compared with another copy, unresolved V genes explain less than half, and the rest is unexplained. V, J and clone size derive from that table, while D and trimming were established from the DNA sequence. The sample's clone listing holds about 46,000 clones. Clones ranked in the top ten supply 35% of the sample.

Every participant had a single incident cervical HPV16 infection, and women with prevalent HPV16 infections were excluded. Cervical HPV DNA was detected with MY09/MY11 PCR, and genotyping was done by dot-blot hybridization. Roughly 15 mL of heparinized blood was centrifuged, after which the buffy coat was aliquoted, frozen at -30 degrees C, and then stored at -80 degrees C. QIAGEN kits were used to extract genomic DNA from the buffy coat specimens. V has 5 bases trimmed and J has 6 bases trimmed; junction bases matching no gene number 9. CDR1 and CDR2 were assigned from the germline V gene as SQVTM and ANQGSEA. The CDR3 numbers 13 residues from cysteine through phenylalanine. The DNA covers only part of the CDR3, 30 bases in frame from base 1.

Sequencing input: blood buffy coat. In this chain, TRBV29-1 is recombined with TRBJ1-2; 7 bases in between match TRBD1. The origin of this receptor is a woman between 18 and 69 years old with a cervical HPV16 infection that either progressed to CIN3+ or cleared (not recorded which). The sequenced CDR3 bases are TGCAGCGTTAGGGGACAGTGGAGGGATGGC. Its product reads: CSVRGQWRDG. The complete CDR3 reads CSVRGQWRDGYTF.